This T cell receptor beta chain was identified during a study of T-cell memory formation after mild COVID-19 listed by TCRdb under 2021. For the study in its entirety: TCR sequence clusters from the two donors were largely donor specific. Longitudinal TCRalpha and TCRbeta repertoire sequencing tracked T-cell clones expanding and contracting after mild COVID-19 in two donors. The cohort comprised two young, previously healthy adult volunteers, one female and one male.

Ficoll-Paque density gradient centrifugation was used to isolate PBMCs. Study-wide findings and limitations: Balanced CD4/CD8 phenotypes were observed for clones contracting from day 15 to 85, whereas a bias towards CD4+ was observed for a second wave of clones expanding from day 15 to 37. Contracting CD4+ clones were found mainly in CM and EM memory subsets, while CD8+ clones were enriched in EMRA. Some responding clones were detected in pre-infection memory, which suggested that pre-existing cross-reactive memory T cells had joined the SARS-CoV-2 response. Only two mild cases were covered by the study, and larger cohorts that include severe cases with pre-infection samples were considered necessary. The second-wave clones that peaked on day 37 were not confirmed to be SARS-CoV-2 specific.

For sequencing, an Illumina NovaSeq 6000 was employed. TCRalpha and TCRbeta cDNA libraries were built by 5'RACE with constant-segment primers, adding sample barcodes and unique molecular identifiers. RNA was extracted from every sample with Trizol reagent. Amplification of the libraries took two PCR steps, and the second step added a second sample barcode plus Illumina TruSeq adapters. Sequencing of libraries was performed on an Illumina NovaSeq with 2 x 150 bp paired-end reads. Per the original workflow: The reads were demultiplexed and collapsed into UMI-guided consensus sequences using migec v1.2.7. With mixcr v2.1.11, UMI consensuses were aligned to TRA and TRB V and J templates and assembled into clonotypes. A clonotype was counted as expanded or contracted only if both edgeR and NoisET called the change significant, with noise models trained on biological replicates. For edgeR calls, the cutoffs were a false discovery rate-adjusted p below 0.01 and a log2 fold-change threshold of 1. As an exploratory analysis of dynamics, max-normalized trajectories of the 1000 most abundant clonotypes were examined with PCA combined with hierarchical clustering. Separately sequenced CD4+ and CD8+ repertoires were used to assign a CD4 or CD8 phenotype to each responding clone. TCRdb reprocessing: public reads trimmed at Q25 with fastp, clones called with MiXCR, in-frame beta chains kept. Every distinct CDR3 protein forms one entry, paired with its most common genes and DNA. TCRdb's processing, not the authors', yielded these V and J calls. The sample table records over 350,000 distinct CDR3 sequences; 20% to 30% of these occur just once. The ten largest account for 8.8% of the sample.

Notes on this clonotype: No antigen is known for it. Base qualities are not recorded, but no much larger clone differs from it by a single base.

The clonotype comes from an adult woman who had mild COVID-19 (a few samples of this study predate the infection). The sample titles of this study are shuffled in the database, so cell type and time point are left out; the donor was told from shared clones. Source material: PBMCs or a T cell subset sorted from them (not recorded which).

The CDR3 loop reads CSAAPGQGTRGLGTQYF. The DNA sequence is TGCAGTGCTGCTCCGGGACAGGGGACTAGGGGCCTGGGGACCCAGTACTTC. In this chain, TRBV20-1 is recombined with TRBJ2-5; 10 junctional bases match TRBD1. V ends up 5 bases short and J 7 bases short, with an unmatched junction base count of 19. Reading the germline V gene (reference sequence) gives CDR1 DFQATT and CDR2 SNEGSKA. The CDR3 runs 17 amino acids, cysteine and phenylalanine included. Solely the CDR3 DNA is kept, with 51 bases framed from the first base.